The 23 T cell receptor beta chains presented below share a single source sample, sequenced in a study of monozygotic twins with inflammatory bowel disease. TCRdb re-called the 5' RACE reads and shows each CDR3 protein once, DNA omitted. This listing includes some 150,000 distinct CDR3 sequences. Material for sequencing was blood. The receptors come from a human donor with ulcerative colitis or Crohn's disease, or a healthy co-twin of an affected twin (not recorded which).

This chain joins TRBV12-3 or TRBV12-4 and TRBJ2-3; TCRdb picks TRBD1, but there is no DNA to check that call. This CDR3 spans 13 amino acids. The chain's CDR3 is CASSSLQGGTQYF.

This sequence joins TRBV4-3 and TRBJ1-4. This CDR3 comprises 14 residues. The germline V gene has CDR1 LGHNA and CDR2 YSLEER. The CDR3 loop reads CASSHDRAGEKLFF.

The rearrangement links TRBV14 to TRBJ1-1; no DNA is available, so the TRBD1 call from TCRdb remains unchecked. The length of the CDR3 is 13 residues. Per the germline V gene, CDR1 is SGHDN and CDR2 is FVKESK. The CDR3 loop is CASSQEDRVEAFF.

The gene calls are TRBV2 and TRBJ2-3; TCRdb selects TRBD2, and the lack of DNA leaves this call unchecked. Germline CDR1 and CDR2: SNHLY and FYNNEI. This CDR3 is 16 amino acids long. CDR3 protein: CASSDSSGRGGATQYF.

J is TRBJ2-3 and V is TRBV29-1; the TCRdb D gene call, TRBD1, has no DNA to confirm it. Germline CDR1 reads SQVTM; CDR2 reads ANQGSEA. The CDR3 contains 14 residues. The CDR3: CSVGEGRNTDTQYF.

The gene calls are TRBV24-1 and TRBJ1-5; no DNA is available, so the TRBD1 call from TCRdb remains unchecked. The CDR3 is 18 amino acids. Germline CDR1 and CDR2: KGHDR and SFDVKD. CDR3 loop: CATSDSSYKPGQGGSQHF.

The rearrangement joins TRBV3-1 to TRBJ1-4. CDR1 is LGHDT and CDR2 is YNNKEL in the germline V gene (reference sequence). This CDR3 spans 14 amino acids. The CDR3 sequence: CASSQDAGAEKLFF.

V gene TRBV12-3 or TRBV12-4 combines with J gene TRBJ1-1; TCRdb calls TRBD1, which cannot be checked without DNA. This CDR3 contains 17 residues. CDR3: CASNSLDRVWRAAEAFF.

The chain employs TRBV5-5 and TRBJ2-7; TCRdb outputs TRBD1, but without DNA this stays unchecked. The germline V gene encodes CDR1 SGHKS and CDR2 YYEKEE (reference sequence). The CDR3 totals 13 residues. CDR3 protein: CASSLVTGSEQYF.

This chain's CDR3 is CASGRQGVASPLHF. The rearrangement uses TRBV6-1 and TRBJ1-6; the TCRdb call, TRBD1, lacks DNA for checking. The germline V gene encodes CDR1 MNHNS and CDR2 SASEGT. This CDR3 comprises 14 residues.

This sequence joins TRBV5-1 and TRBJ1-5; TCRdb outputs TRBD1, but without DNA this stays unchecked. Germline CDR1 SGHRS, CDR2 YFSETQ. The CDR3 consists of 15 residues. The CDR3 protein is CASSLGTPNNQPQHF. Combining the CDR3 with reference TRBV5-1 and TRBJ1-5 gives the whole variable domain KAGVTQTPRYLIKTRGQQVTLSCSPISGHRSVSWYQQTPGQGLQFLFEYFSETQRNKGNFPGRFSGRQFSNSRSEMNVSTLELGDSALYLCASSLGTPNNQPQHFGDGTRLSIL.

The genes are TRBV6-1 and TRBJ1-3; TCRdb lists TRBD1, though no DNA is available to test this call. Germline V CDR1 and CDR2: MNHNS, SASEGT. The CDR3 length is 18 residues. The CDR3 protein is CASTPSRPGANSGNTIYF.

The genes are TRBV27 and TRBJ2-2; TCRdb names TRBD1, which stays unverified in the absence of DNA. The germline V gene encodes CDR1 MNHEY and CDR2 SMNVEV (reference sequence). The CDR3 is 15 residues long. The CDR3 is CASSLGAAYTGELFF.

This sequence joins TRBV28 and TRBJ1-5; TCRdb's assignment of TRBD1 cannot be checked, as there is no DNA. CDR1 and CDR2 (germline): MDHEN, SYDVKM. This CDR3 is built from 14 residues. CDR3 residues: CASSAGTGVQPQHF.

The gene calls are TRBV6-5 and TRBJ2-3; the D gene TCRdb calls, TRBD2, cannot be checked with no DNA. There are 13 residues in the CDR3. Germline V gene lookup returns CDR1 MNHEY and CDR2 SVGAGI. CDR3: CASSLSGAETQYF.

The chain has TRBV2 and TRBJ2-2. CDR1 SNHLY and CDR2 FYNNEI come from the germline V gene. There are 12 residues in the CDR3. This chain's CDR3 is CASWVDTGELFF.

The gene calls are TRBV7-3 and TRBJ2-3; TCRdb's D call, TRBD1, is unchecked because there is no DNA. Germline CDR1 and CDR2: SGHTA and FQGTGA. The CDR3 loop spans 14 amino acids. The CDR3 sequence is CASSLWGATDTQYF.

This sequence joins TRBV7-9 and TRBJ1-4; there is no DNA to check the TCRdb D call of TRBD1. This CDR3 has 14 residues. CDR1 is SEHNR, CDR2 FQNEAQ, per germline (reference sequence). CDR3 protein: CASSPGTANEKLLF. Full variable domain (rest looked up from reference TRBV7-9 and TRBJ1-4): DTGVSQNPRHKITKRGQNVTFRCDPISEHNRLYWYRQTLGQGPEFLTYFQNEAQLEKSRLLSDRFSAERPKGSFSTLEIQRTEQGDSAMYLCASSPGTANEKLLFGSGTQLSVL.

The chain carries TRBV4-1 and TRBJ2-3; TCRdb names TRBD1, which stays unverified in the absence of DNA. CDR1 is MGHRA, CDR2 YSYEKL, per germline. The CDR3 is 15 amino acids. Here the CDR3 reads CASSRQGGRTDTQYF.

This chain links TRBV19 with TRBJ2-7; the D call of TRBD1 rests on TCRdb alone, since no DNA is present to check it. The CDR3 loop spans 14 amino acids. Germline assignment: CDR1 LNHDA and CDR2 SQIVND (reference sequence). CDR3 sequence reads: CASSRGDTRYEQYF.

V and J are TRBV4-1 and TRBJ2-3. From germline, CDR1 is MGHRA and CDR2 YSYEKL. The CDR3 has 14 residues. The CDR3 loop reads CASSLAESTDTQYF.

The CDR3 sequence: CASSLVLSSTGELFF. V gene TRBV5-5 combines with J gene TRBJ2-2. Per the germline V gene, CDR1 is SGHKS and CDR2 is YYEKEE (reference sequence). This CDR3 has 15 residues.

This chain uses TRBV6-5 with TRBJ2-2. The length of the CDR3 is 15 residues. Germline V gene lookup returns CDR1 MNHEY and CDR2 SVGAGI. CDR3 amino acids: CDSSYSFGITGELFF.